Sequencing of this TCR beta chain was carried out in a study of cytomegalovirus exposure and HLA in healthy donors. Study-level background: Earlier, 95 million to 140 million unique TCR beta sequences were recovered from roughly 180 million T cells by an analysis. Study outcomes and limitations: Apart from CMV serostatus, no immune exposure information was available. Most TCR sequences were uncommon, yet certain public TCRs appeared in many donors.

A note on this clone: Its antigen remains unidentified.

With 60 Vbeta and 13 Jbeta primers, the PCR was carried out. Sequencing used immunoSEQ multiplex PCR; TCRdb keeps in-frame clones, though not all of them. The data hold roughly 58,000 clones, with about 80% observed a single time. Healthy people donating bone marrow made up the donors. Germline values: CDR1 MGHRA, CDR2 YSYEKL. This CDR3 spans 17 amino acids. Germline trimming cut 0 bases from V and 6 bases from J; bases unmatched to any gene: 10. This chain connects TRBV4-1 to TRBJ2-2; 7 positions agree with TRBD2. This clonotype was obtained from a human donor in good health. Sequenced sample: PBMCs. CDR3 amino acids: CASSQEGGLVPSGELFF. The CDR3 DNA reads TGCGCCAGCAGCCAAGAGGGCGGACTAGTACCCTCCGGGGAGCTGTTTTTT.